Here is one T cell receptor beta chain with its context. Its antigen specificity is not known. No qualities accompany the bases; no much larger clone lies one base away. Library prep was done by the immunoSEQ multiplex PCR assay. For the original study's pipeline: To diagnose cytomegalovirus status from the catalog of TCR beta chain sequences, a statistical classification framework was built. TCRdb's version of the immuneACCESS table is confined to in-frame rearrangements and falls short of the full clone set. An unresolved V gene accounts for under half of the shortfall where checked; the remainder is of unknown origin. That table supplies the V and J calls and clone size; D and trimming were determined from the DNA. The sample profile shows roughly 150,000 clones; approximately 94% of them were found once. About 1.7% of the sample is taken by the ten largest. These data belong to a study of cytomegalovirus exposure and HLA in healthy donors (dated by TCRdb to about 2017). Some background on the complete study: According to a later analysis, the 120 or so validation repertoires were produced on the same platform as the approximately 620 repertoires of the first cohort. The study aimed to test whether cataloging public T cell receptors could reveal signatures of past pathogen exposure. Besides the first cohort of 500 to 700 subjects, a separate validation cohort made up of 120 different subjects was used. The study combined high-throughput TCR immunosequencing, statistical association of individual TCRs with disease status, and machine learning to predict cytomegalovirus infection status. Results the study describes overall, beyond this receptor: A total of roughly 160 TCR beta chains were listed by the study as associated with cytomegalovirus. The classifier was reported to diagnose cytomegalovirus status with high specificity and sensitivity in both the original and validation cohorts. A few of the identified cytomegalovirus-associated TCR beta chains were confirmed in vitro to be specific for cytomegalovirus antigens. Most TCR sequences were observed very rarely across donors, whereas some public TCRs were present in many individuals. All 110 or so repertoires were used to score co-occurrence in the validation cohort in a later analysis, because that analysis had no HLA typing for the cohort. According to the authors, the approach could potentially be generalized to other disease states and immunological phenotypes. In a later analysis, TCRs clustered in the first cohort were found to also tend to co-occur in the approximately 120 validation repertoires, with about 93% of cluster scores above 0.

Trimming costs V 3 bases and J 8 bases, and their ends lie 14 bases apart. Via the germline V gene, CDR1 is SGDLS and CDR2 YYNGEE. Counted from cysteine to phenylalanine, this CDR3 has 13 amino acids. Just CDR3 DNA is preserved here, 39 bases in frame from base 1. Donors formed part of the validation cohort, which comprised 120 subjects and was distinct from the first cohort of 690 or so subjects. The rearranged chain carries TRBV9 and TRBJ1-2; 6 matching bases give a weak D call of TRBD1. Sequencing used PBMCs. This clonotype originated in a man younger than 35 in good health and CMV-seropositive. The encoded CDR3 is CASSAGETGGYTF. DNA sequence: TGTGCCAGCAGCGCCGGGGAGACAGGCGGCTACACCTTC.